The 21 T cell receptor beta chains below were found in one sample sequenced in a study of cytotoxic CD8 clonotypes in ibrutinib-treated CLL. The protocol was immunoSEQ multiplex PCR, while the TCRdb copy is restricted to in-frame clones and leaves out a portion. This table has about 160,000 clones, under 90% appearing once. The source material was PBMCs, sampled after 24 months of ibrutinib treatment. These receptors all stem from a human donor with chronic lymphocytic leukemia.

The chain has TRBV2 and TRBJ2-3; D remains unclear. Germline values: CDR1 SNHLY, CDR2 FYNNEI. The CDR3 loop spans 12 amino acids. The germline V and J ends were trimmed by 8 bases and 11 bases, with 17 bases remaining between them. The CDR3 loop reads CASSRQAPGQYF. CDR3 nucleotides: TGTGCCAGCTCCAGGCAGGCCCCAGGGCAGTATTTT.

The chain joins TRBV18 to TRBJ1-1; D possibly corresponds to TRBD1 (6 bases). CDR3 length equals 14 residues. Trimming took 6 bases from V and 6 from J, leaving 17 bases between them. Germline assignment: CDR1 KGHSH and CDR2 LQKENI. The CDR3 DNA sequence: TGTGCCAGCTCCCTGGGGGCGTATTATCCTGAAGCTTTCTTT. Its protein product is CASSLGAYYPEAFF. The full variable domain, its missing parts supplied by reference TRBV18 and TRBJ1-1, is NAGVMQNPRHLVRRRGQEARLRCSPMKGHSHVYWYRQLPEEGLKFMVYLQKENIIDESGMPKERFSAEFPKEGPSILRIQQVVRGDSAAYFCASSLGAYYPEAFFGQGTRLTVV.

The chain has TRBV6-1 and TRBJ1-5; tentative D call: TRBD1 (5 bases). Germline CDR1 reads MNHNS; CDR2 reads SASEGT. The CDR3 is made up of 15 amino acids. Trimming removed 4 bases from V and 0 bases from J, with 10 bases in between. DNA for the CDR3: TGTGCCAGCAGTGTGACAGTTTATAGCAATCAGCCCCAGCATTTT. Its protein is CASSVTVYSNQPQHF.

This clone was counted once. This chain links TRBV2 with TRBJ1-2; D remains unclear. From germline, CDR1 is SNHLY and CDR2 FYNNEI. This CDR3 contains 13 residues. V lost 6 bases and J 3 bases, leaving 11 bases between the germline ends. This CDR3 is CASRVGLYYGYTF. For the CDR3, the DNA is TGTGCCAGCAGGGTCGGTCTTTACTATGGCTACACCTTC.

In nucleotides, the CDR3 is TGTGCCAGCAGCGTAGACAGGACCTACGAGCAGTACTTC. Its protein product is CASSVDRTYEQYF. V usage is TRBV9 and J usage is TRBJ2-7; D might be TRBD1 (5 bases). The CDR3 extends over 13 amino acids. The germline V and J ends were trimmed by 0 bases and 2 bases, with 6 bases remaining between them. From germline, CDR1 is SGDLS and CDR2 YYNGEE. Variable domain in full (rest from reference TRBV9 and TRBJ2-7): DSGVTQTPKHLITATGQRVTLRCSPRSGDLSVYWYQQSLDQGLQFLIQYYNGEERAKGNILERFSAQQFPDLHSELNLSSLELGDSALYFCASSVDRTYEQYFGPGTRLTVT.

CDR3 DNA sequence: TGTGCCAGCAGCTTAGATAGCGGGGGGAGGTACGAGCAGTACTTC. Translating gives CASSLDSGGRYEQYF. The genes are TRBV11-2 and TRBJ2-7; TRBD2 matches 10 bases. The germline CDR1 and CDR2 sequences are SGHAT and FQNNGV. Trimming removed 0 bases from V and 4 bases from J; junction bases left unmatched: 3. CDR3 length: 15 amino acids.

This chain joins TRBV6-5 and TRBJ1-2; tentatively, D is TRBD1 (5 bases). V dropped 4 bases and J dropped 2 bases, with 14 bases sitting between them. Per germline, CDR1 MNHEY and CDR2 SVGAGI. The CDR3 contains 15 residues. The CDR3 nucleotides read TGTGCCAGCAGTTCGCTCGGGGGGAAAAACTATGGCTACACCTTC. Residues: CASSSLGGKNYGYTF.

The count of this clone is one. V and J are TRBV5-1 and TRBJ2-7; 7 bases fit TRBD1. The CDR3 sequence is 15 residues long. Germline-derived CDR1 and CDR2 are SGHRS and YFSETQ. V shed 2 bases, J shed 5 bases, and the junction held 10 bases outside the gene matches. The CDR3: CASSFRQGSYDEQYF. In nucleotides, the CDR3 is TGCGCCAGCAGCTTCCGACAGGGATCTTACGACGAGCAGTACTTC.

The V gene is TRBV7-3, the J gene TRBJ2-5; D call uncertain. Per the germline V gene, CDR1 is SGHTA and CDR2 is FQGTGA. The CDR3 is 16 residues long. The V and J ends lost 3 bases and 2 bases respectively, with 16 bases between them. DNA of the CDR3: TGTGCCAGCAGCTTGACCCCATACGGAGAGCAAGAGACCCAGTACTTC. Translating it yields CASSLTPYGEQETQYF. The entire variable domain, with the rest obtained from reference TRBV7-3 and TRBJ2-5, is as follows: GAGVSQTPSNKVTEKGKYVELRCDPISGHTALYWYRQSLGQGPEFLIYFQGTGAADDSGLPNDRFFAVRPEGSVSTLKIQRTERGDSAVYLCASSLTPYGEQETQYFGPGTRLLVL.

The chain couples TRBV6-4 to TRBJ2-7, with 8 bases lining up with TRBD1. The CDR3 totals 17 residues. Unmatched junction bases numbered 8, after V lost 0 bases and J lost 1 base. CDR1 MRHNA and CDR2 SNTAGT come from the germline V gene. CDR3 sequence (DNA): TGTGCCAGCAGTGACTCGGGTGACAGGGGTGTGTCCTACGAGCAGTACTTC. Residues: CASSDSGDRGVSYEQYF.

V gene TRBV7-9 combines with J gene TRBJ2-1; 9 bases are shared with TRBD2. Trimming removed 5 bases from V and 6 bases from J; junction bases left unmatched: 14. CDR1 and CDR2 from the germline V gene are SEHNR and FQNEAQ (reference sequence). The CDR3 length is 17 residues. The CDR3 spells CASSTPRAGGLGNEQFF. CDR3 bases: TGTGCCAGCAGCACTCCCCGGGCGGGGGGGCTAGGCAATGAGCAGTTCTTC.

This clone appeared many times. The V call is TRBV11-2, the J call TRBJ2-7; D not certain. The germline V gene encodes CDR1 SGHAT and CDR2 FQNNGV. V was shortened by 2 bases and J by 3 bases, with 5 bases between the two germline ends. This CDR3 region has 12 residues. DNA of the CDR3: TGTGCCAGCAGCTTATGGAACTACGAGCAGTACTTC. It is translated as CASSLWNYEQYF. Full variable domain (remainder filled in from reference TRBV11-2 and TRBJ2-7): EAGVAQSPRYKIIEKRQSVAFWCNPISGHATLYWYQQILGQGPKLLIQFQNNGVVDDSQLPKDRFSAERLKGVDSTLKIQPAKLEDSAVYLCASSLWNYEQYFGPGTRLTVT.

V is TRBV19 and J is TRBJ1-5, with a weak D call TRBD1 (5 bases). The CDR3 covers 17 residues. CDR1 is LNHDA and CDR2 is SQIVND in the germline V gene (reference sequence). The germline V and J ends were trimmed by 4 bases and 0 bases, with 16 bases remaining between them. DNA for the CDR3: TGTGCCAGTAGTACGCTACGGGGGTATGCTAGCAATCAGCCCCAGCATTTT. Translating it yields CASSTLRGYASNQPQHF.

This clone was seen only once. The CDR3 nucleotides are TGTGCCAGTAGTATGGGACCCCGGGGGCAGCCCCAGCATTTT. Its translation: CASSMGPRGQPQHF. The gene calls are TRBV19 and TRBJ1-5; D is possibly TRBD1 (5 bases). V was shortened by 3 bases and J by 7 bases, with 13 bases between the two germline ends. The CDR3 sequence is 14 residues long. The germline V gene has CDR1 LNHDA and CDR2 SQIVND (reference sequence).

V usage is TRBV7-2 and J usage is TRBJ2-3, with no clear D. V lost 0 bases and J lost 2, with 6 bases in between. The CDR3 length is 14 residues. CDR1 is SGHTA and CDR2 is FQGNSA in the germline V gene. The CDR3: CASSLAVHTDTQYF. CDR3 bases: TGTGCCAGCAGCTTAGCGGTCCACACAGATACGCAGTATTTT.

The genes are TRBV6-5 and TRBJ1-1; 7 bases agree with TRBD1. Germline V gene sequence: CDR1 MNHEY, CDR2 SVGAGI. With 3 bases clipped from V and 11 bases from J, the junction kept 6 bases outside the gene matches. The length of the CDR3 is 12 residues. The CDR3 here is CASSYKGAKAFF. The DNA of the CDR3 is TGTGCCAGCAGTTATAAGGGGGCGAAGGCTTTCTTT.

This clone was seen a few times. This chain uses TRBV14 with TRBJ1-4; 7 bases match TRBD1. CDR1 and CDR2 (germline): SGHDN, FVKESK. This CDR3 is built from 15 residues. V dropped 9 bases and J dropped 8; count of bases not matched to a gene: 15. The CDR3 nucleotides read TGTGCCAGAAACCGCAAAGGGGGCTCCGGAGAAAAACTGTTTTTT. The encoded protein is CARNRKGGSGEKLFF.

This chain uses TRBV19 with TRBJ2-7, with a tentative D call TRBD1 (7 bases). The CDR3 sequence is 15 residues long. CDR1 and CDR2 from the germline V gene are LNHDA and SQIVND (reference sequence). V gave up 3 bases and J gave up 2 bases, with 14 bases separating them. The CDR3 region has the DNA TGTGCCAGTAGTATGCGGGACAGAGGCCCCTACGAGCAGTACTTC. Translating it yields CASSMRDRGPYEQYF.

The chain links TRBV7-2 to TRBJ1-5, with TRBD1 as a possible D gene (5 bases). CDR1 and CDR2 (germline): SGHTA, FQGNSA. This CDR3 has 17 amino acids. Trimming stripped 6 bases from V and 9 bases from J, with 27 bases between. The CDR3 coding sequence is TGTGCCAGCAGAACCGGGACGGAGGGTTTCGGTTTAGGGCCCCAGCATTTT. Protein product: CASRTGTEGFGLGPQHF.

This clone turned up a few times. This chain links TRBV5-4 with TRBJ1-1; TRBD1 might be the D (5 bases). The CDR3 runs to 13 residues. Trimming took off 5 bases at V and 1 base at J, with 9 bases between the two ends. Germline-derived CDR1 and CDR2 are SGHNT and YYREEE (reference sequence). This CDR3 is CASRLQGNTEAFF. CDR3 in DNA: TGTGCCAGCAGACTGCAGGGGAACACTGAAGCTTTCTTT.

This chain joins TRBV2 and TRBJ1-2; D gene ambiguous. Germline CDR1 reads SNHLY; CDR2 reads FYNNEI. The germline V and J ends were trimmed by 4 bases and 7 bases, with 10 bases remaining between them. This CDR3 has 12 amino acids. This chain's CDR3 is CASSVSGFGYTF. The DNA for the CDR3 is TGTGCCAGCAGTGTATCCGGGTTTGGCTACACCTTC. The full variable domain, its missing parts supplied by reference TRBV2 and TRBJ1-2, is EPEVTQTPSHQVTQMGQEVILRCVPISNHLYFYWYRQILGQKVEFLVSFYNNEISEKSEIFDDQFSVERPDGSNFTLKIRSTKLEDSAMYFCASSVSGFGYTFGSGTRLTVV.